This T cell receptor (beta chain) was recorded in a study of control samples from healthy donors and cancer patients. The data were produced by immunoSEQ multiplex PCR, yet TCRdb's version contains in-frame clones alone and is incomplete. The table records roughly 120,000 clones, roughly 94% of them present only once. The CDR3 consists of 13 residues. V was clipped by 1 base and J by 1 base; unmatched bases: 0. Germline CDR1 is GTSNPN and CDR2 is SVGIG (reference sequence). Sequencing was done on a sample of blood. This chain uses TRBV30 with TRBJ1-2, with TRBD1 matching over 7 bases. The receptor was derived from a man aged 25 to 45 in good health. In nucleotides, the CDR3 is TGTGCCTGGAGTGGGGACAGTAACTATGGCTACACCTTC. Protein: CAWSGDSNYGYTF.